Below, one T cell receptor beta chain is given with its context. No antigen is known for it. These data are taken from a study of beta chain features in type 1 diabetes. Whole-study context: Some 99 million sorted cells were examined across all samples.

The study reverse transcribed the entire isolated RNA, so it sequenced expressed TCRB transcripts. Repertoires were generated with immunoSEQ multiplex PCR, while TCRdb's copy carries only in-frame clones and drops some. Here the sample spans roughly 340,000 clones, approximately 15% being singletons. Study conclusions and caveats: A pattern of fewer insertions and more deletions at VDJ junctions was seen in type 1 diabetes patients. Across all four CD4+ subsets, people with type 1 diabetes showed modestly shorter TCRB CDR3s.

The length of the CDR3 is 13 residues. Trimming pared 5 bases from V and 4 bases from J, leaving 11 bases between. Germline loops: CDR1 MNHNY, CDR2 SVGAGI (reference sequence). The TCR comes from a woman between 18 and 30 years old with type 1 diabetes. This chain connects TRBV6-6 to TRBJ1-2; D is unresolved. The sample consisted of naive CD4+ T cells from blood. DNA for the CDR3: TGTGCCAGCAGTCCCCGGAGGGCCTATGGCTACACCTTC. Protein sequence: CASSPRRAYGYTF.